This TCR beta chain is drawn from a study of T cells in Graves' hyperthyroidism and ophthalmopathy. Whole-study findings and limits: Ophthalmopathy prediction by the model preceded onset by a median roughly 6 months. Blood also contained most expanded thyroid clonotypes above 0.001.

Germline V gives CDR1 PRHDT, CDR2 FYEKMQ (reference sequence). The CDR3 is made up of 15 amino acids. Uncontrolled infection, other autoimmune disease, pregnancy and lactation each barred patients from inclusion. About this clonotype: Its antigen is unknown.

From RNA transcripts, TCR beta CDR3 regions were amplified. TCR CDR3 underwent first-round RT-PCR with the HTBI primer set. MiXCR, run by TCRdb on the multiplex PCR reads, gives a single entry per CDR3 protein. Of a few hundred thousand distinct CDR3 sequences listed, over 13% are singletons. The receptor comes from a young woman with Graves' hyperthyroidism. The sequencing input was blood. This chain joins TRBV13 and TRBJ2-7, with TRBD1 matching 9 bases. CDR3 in DNA: TGTTCCAGCAGAAAAACAGGGGGCGCATTGTACGAGCAGTACGTC. This encodes CSSRKTGGALYEQYV.